The rows below give T cell receptor beta chains drawn from one sample of a study of T cell clones after liver transplantation. Measured with immunoSEQ multiplex PCR; TCRdb has only the in-frame clones, and not every one. The top ten hold around 3% of the sample, which has around 100,000 clones, about 88% seen once. Sequenced material: CD4+ T cells from blood, taken 47 months after liver transplant. The receptors derive from a human patient who received a liver transplant. The graft donor may account for some of the T cells. Each CDR3 is given with its conserved first and last residue. A D gene is named only where the DNA matches it firmly.

v_call	j_call	cdr3_length	d_call	cdr3_aa
TRBV19	TRBJ2-7	13	-	CASSQALFYEQYF
TRBV2	TRBJ2-7	14	TRBD1	CASSYGTGGSEQYF
TRBV7-2	TRBJ1-2	16	TRBD1	CASSYGVGQGTYGYTF
TRBV7-3	TRBJ2-3	12	-	CASSFFADTQYF
TRBV11-2	TRBJ2-2	16	-	CASSSLQGVYTGELFF
TRBV7-9	TRBJ2-2	17	TRBD2	CASRRSTSGSRGGELFF
TRBV4-3	TRBJ2-5	16	-	CASSQEIGGQRETQYF
TRBV7-2	TRBJ2-3	18	TRBD2	CASSFPKTSGGLTDTQYF
TRBV6-5	TRBJ2-1	14	-	CASKSQGSYNEQFF
TRBV25-1	TRBJ2-5	15	-	CASSESGAPQETQYF
TRBV7-8	TRBJ2-3	15	-	CASSPTGGATDTQYF
TRBV6-6	TRBJ1-5	16	-	CASTTGRAGGNQPQHF
TRBV5-1	TRBJ1-2	15	-	CASSIGSLVNYGYTF
TRBV5-4	TRBJ2-1	17	TRBD2	CASSWTSGGGGMGEQFF
TRBV30	TRBJ2-7	12	-	CARDSSSYEQYF
TRBV5-1	TRBJ2-7	13	TRBD2	CASSSGTTYEQYF
TRBV19	TRBJ1-1	15	-	CASSMFQQGHTEAFF